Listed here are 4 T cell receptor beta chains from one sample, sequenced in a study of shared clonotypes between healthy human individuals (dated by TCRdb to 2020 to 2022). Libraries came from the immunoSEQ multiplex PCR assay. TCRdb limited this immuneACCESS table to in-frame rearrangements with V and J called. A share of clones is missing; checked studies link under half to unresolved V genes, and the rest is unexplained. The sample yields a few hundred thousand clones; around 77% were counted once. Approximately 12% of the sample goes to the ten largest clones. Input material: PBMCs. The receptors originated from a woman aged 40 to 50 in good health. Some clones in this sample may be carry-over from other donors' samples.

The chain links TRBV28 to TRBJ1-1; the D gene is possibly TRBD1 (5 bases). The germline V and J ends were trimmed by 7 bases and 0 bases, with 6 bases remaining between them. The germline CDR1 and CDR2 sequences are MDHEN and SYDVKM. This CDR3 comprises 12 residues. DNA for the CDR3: TGTGCCAGCACAGGGATGAACACTGAAGCTTTCTTT. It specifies CASTGMNTEAFF. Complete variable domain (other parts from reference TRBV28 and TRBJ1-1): DVKVTQSSRYLVKRTGEKVFLECVQDMDHENMFWYRQDPGLGLRLIYFSYDVKMKEKGDIPEGYSVSREKKERFSLILESASTNQTSMYLCASTGMNTEAFFGQGTRLTVV.

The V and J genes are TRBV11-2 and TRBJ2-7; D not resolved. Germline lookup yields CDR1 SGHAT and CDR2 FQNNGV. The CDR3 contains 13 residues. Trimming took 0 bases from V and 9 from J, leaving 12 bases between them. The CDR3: CASSLDNLVRQYF. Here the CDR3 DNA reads TGTGCCAGCAGCTTAGATAACCTAGTTCGGCAGTACTTC.

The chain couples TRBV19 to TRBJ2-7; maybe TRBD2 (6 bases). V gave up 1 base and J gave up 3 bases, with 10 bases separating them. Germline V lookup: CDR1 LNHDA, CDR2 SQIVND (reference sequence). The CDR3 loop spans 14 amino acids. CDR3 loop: CASSIVGSGYEQYF. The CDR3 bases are TGTGCCAGTAGTATAGTTGGTAGCGGCTACGAGCAGTACTTC.

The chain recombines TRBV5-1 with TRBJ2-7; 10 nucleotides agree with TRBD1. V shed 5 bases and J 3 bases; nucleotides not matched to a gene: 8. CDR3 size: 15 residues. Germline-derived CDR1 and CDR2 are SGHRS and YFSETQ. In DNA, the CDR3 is TGCGCCAGCAGGCCCGGGACAGGGGCAATCTACGAGCAGTACTTC. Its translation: CASRPGTGAIYEQYF.